Shown below are 31 T cell receptor beta chains from a single sample sequenced in a study of T cell repertoires in cytomegalovirus infection. TCRdb re-called the reads through MiXCR, storing one row per CDR3 protein. In the table there are roughly 100,000 distinct CDR3 sequences, 15% to 20% of which are singletons. The material sequenced was PBMCs. The source of these receptors is a human donor in good health (CMV status not recorded). Some clones in this sample may be carry-over from other donors' samples.

This clonotype was found many times. The CDR3, as DNA: TGTGCCAGCAGCTTAGTGGGCGCCGGCTCTAACTATGGCTACACCTTC. Its protein product is CASSLVGAGSNYGYTF. The chain carries TRBV7-2 and TRBJ1-2; D unclear. The CDR3 length is 16 residues. Trimming removed 1 base from V and 0 bases from J, with 12 bases in between. Per germline, CDR1 SGHTA and CDR2 FQGNSA.

Remarks on this clonotype: One junction end does not reproduce the germline sequence, and a read error may be involved. The rearrangement links TRBV11-1 to TRBJ1-2, with 7 positions matching TRBD1. CDR3 length: 16 amino acids. Germline V CDR1 and CDR2: SGHAT, FQDESV (reference sequence). The CDR3 sequence: CASRSHGDSGFDGYTF. Written as DNA, the CDR3 is TGTGCCAGCAGGTCCCACGGGGACAGCGGTTTCGATGGCTACACCTTT.

This clonotype was observed at least ten times. DNA of the CDR3: TGTGCCAGCAGCTTCCTGAAGGGAAGGGAGACCCAGTACTTC. Translating it yields CASSFLKGRETQYF. The V gene is TRBV7-2, the J gene TRBJ2-5; D remains unclear. Trimming stripped 3 bases from V and 5 bases from J, with 13 bases between. Germline V gene lookup returns CDR1 SGHTA and CDR2 FQGNSA. The length of the CDR3 is 14 residues.

This clonotype appeared a few times. J is TRBJ1-2 and V is TRBV7-6, with 10 positions matching TRBD1. V trimming: 3 bases; J trimming: 10 bases; junction bases outside the gene matches: 8. This CDR3 is built from 14 residues. Germline values: CDR1 SGHVS, CDR2 FNYEAQ. The CDR3 sequence is CASSLAGTGASYTF. The CDR3 coding sequence is TGTGCCAGCAGCTTGGCCGGGACAGGGGCATCCTACACCTTC.

To note about this clonotype: A much larger clone is a single base away; this may be a read error. The V and J genes are TRBV7-2 and TRBJ2-1; weak D call: TRBD1 (5 bases). The CDR3 is 14 amino acids. Germline assignment: CDR1 SGHTA and CDR2 FQGNSA. The V and J ends lost 1 base and 9 bases respectively, with 13 bases between them. CDR3 amino acids: CASSLGRATSEQFF. For the CDR3, the DNA is TGTGCCAGCAGCTTAGGCAGGGCGACCAGTGAGCAGTTCTTC.

This clonotype showed up just a few times. The V call is TRBV20-1, the J call TRBJ1-6; D remains unclear. With 3 bases removed from V and 10 bases from J, the gap between germline ends came to 4 bases. Germline CDR1 reads DFQATT; CDR2 reads SNEGSKA (reference sequence). The CDR3 extends over 10 amino acids. CDR3 DNA: TGCAGTGCTAGTCGGTCACCCCTCCACTTT. Its translation is CSASRSPLHF.

The J gene is TRBJ1-1, the V gene TRBV20-1, with D perhaps TRBD1 (6 bases). This CDR3 has 12 residues. Deletions cut 6 bases from V and 4 bases from J, with 12 bases between. Germline assignment: CDR1 DFQATT and CDR2 SNEGSKA (reference sequence). The CDR3 coding sequence is TGCAGTGCCCCGGGGGCCGGCACTGAAGCTTTCTTT. It specifies CSAPGAGTEAFF.

Turning to this clonotype: With a much larger clone just one base away, this may be a read error. The J gene is TRBJ1-3, the V gene TRBV12-5; D unresolved. CDR3 size: 15 residues. Per the germline V gene, CDR1 is LGHNT and CDR2 is FRNRAP. CDR3 sequence reads: CVSGLVQISGNTIYF. CDR3 DNA: TGTGTTAGTGGTTTGGTCCAAATCTCTGGAAACACCATATATTTT.

Notes on this clonotype: With a much larger clone just one base away, this may be a read error. The V gene is TRBV7-2, the J gene TRBJ2-3; TRBD1 is a possible D gene (5 bases). The CDR3 totals 12 residues. Per the germline V gene, CDR1 is SGHTA and CDR2 is FQGNSA. As DNA, the CDR3 is TGTGCCAGCAGCTTAGGGGCAGGGCTTGAGTTTTTT. Translating it yields CASSLGAGLEFF.

CDR3 residues: CASSEGPYGYGYTF. DNA of the CDR3: TGTGCCAGCAGCGAGGGCCCCTATGGCTATGGCTACACCTTC. The V and J genes are TRBV7-3 and TRBJ1-2; no clear D. This CDR3 has 14 amino acids. Deletions cut 5 bases from V and 4 bases from J, with 14 bases between. CDR1 is SGHTA, CDR2 FQGTGA, per germline.

The rearrangement uses TRBV20-1 and TRBJ2-3; possibly TRBD2 for D (6 bases). The CDR3 is 14 amino acids. The germline gives CDR1 DFQATT, CDR2 SNEGSKA (reference sequence). The V and J ends lost 5 bases and 0 bases respectively, with 12 bases between them. CDR3 coding DNA: TGCAGTGCTGATTCCGGGACTAGCACAGATACGCAGTATTTT. Amino acids: CSADSGTSTDTQYF.

This clonotype was seen repeatedly, ten times or more. The chain carries TRBV7-9 and TRBJ1-1, with 8 bases matching TRBD1. Germline CDR1 is SEHNR and CDR2 is FQNEAQ (reference sequence). Trimming took 2 bases from V and 8 from J; bases not matched to a gene: 7. The CDR3 contains 14 residues. CDR3 nucleotide sequence: TGTGCCAGCAGCTTAACAGACAGGGGTTTGGAAGCTTTCTTT. Translating it yields CASSLTDRGLEAFF.

This clonotype was seen ten or more times. CDR3 region: CASSLQGASGNTIYF. The CDR3 nucleotides are TGTGCCAGCAGTTTACAGGGGGCCTCTGGAAACACCATATATTTT. The gene calls are TRBV2 and TRBJ1-3; 9 positions agree with TRBD1. CDR3 length equals 15 residues. Germline CDR1 and CDR2: SNHLY and FYNNEI. Unmatched junction bases numbered 2, after V lost 5 bases and J lost 0 bases.

The gene calls are TRBV29-1 and TRBJ1-2; 8 nucleotides agree with TRBD1. V gave up 2 bases and J gave up 8 bases; unmatched junction bases: 7. CDR3 size: 13 residues. Germline V lookup: CDR1 SQVTM, CDR2 ANQGSEA. CDR3 sequence: CSVETDRVGGYTF. CDR3 coding DNA: TGCAGCGTTGAAACGGACAGGGTCGGGGGCTACACCTTC.

This clonotype showed up many times. The J gene is TRBJ1-6, the V gene TRBV7-2, with D possibly matching TRBD1 (5 bases). Trimming pared 1 base from V and 0 bases from J, leaving 7 bases between. The CDR3 runs to 16 residues. Germline V gene lookup returns CDR1 SGHTA and CDR2 FQGNSA. CDR3 bases: TGTGCCAGCAGCTTAGGGGGGAGCTCCTATAATTCACCCCTCCACTTT. Its protein product is CASSLGGSSYNSPLHF.

This clonotype was seen repeatedly, ten times or more. V usage is TRBV7-3 and J usage is TRBJ2-7, with D perhaps assigned TRBD1 or TRBD2 (5 bases each). V gave up 5 bases and J gave up 5 bases, with 16 bases separating them. Germline values: CDR1 SGHTA, CDR2 FQGTGA. This CDR3 is built from 14 residues. CDR3 bases: TGTGCCAGCAGCCAAGGGGCAGGGAGCAACGAGCAGTACTTC. It specifies CASSQGAGSNEQYF.

The rearrangement uses TRBV29-1 and TRBJ1-2, with D perhaps matching TRBD1 (6 bases). V was trimmed by 0 bases and J by 8 bases, leaving 13 bases between them. Per the germline V gene, CDR1 is SQVTM and CDR2 is ANQGSEA. The CDR3 contains 13 residues. Here the CDR3 reads CSVEDGGGAGYTF. The CDR3 region has the DNA TGCAGCGTTGAAGATGGGGGGGGCGCGGGCTACACCTTC. Looking up the rest from reference TRBV29-1 and TRBJ1-2 gives the full variable domain: SAVISQKPSRDICQRGTSLTIQCQVDSQVTMMFWYRQQPGQSLTLIATANQGSEATYESGFVIDKFPISRPNLTFSTLTVSNMSPEDSSIYLCSVEDGGGAGYTFGSGTRLTVV.

At least ten counts were recorded for this clonotype. The chain carries TRBV7-2 and TRBJ1-6; D is unclear. Trimming took 5 bases from V and 6 from J, leaving 11 bases between them. The CDR3 totals 14 residues. Germline V lookup: CDR1 SGHTA, CDR2 FQGNSA. CDR3 loop: CASSVEGFNSPLHF. For the CDR3, the DNA is TGTGCCAGCAGCGTAGAGGGATTTAATTCACCCCTCCACTTT. The variable domain in full, completed from reference TRBV7-2 and TRBJ1-6, reads GAGVSQSPSNKVTEKGKDVELRCDPISGHTALYWYRQSLGQGLEFLIYFQGNSAPDKSGLPSDRFSAERTGGSVSTLTIQRTQQEDSAVYLCASSVEGFNSPLHFGNGTRLTVT.

The chain has TRBV28 and TRBJ1-2; perhaps TRBD1 as D (5 bases). V gave up 3 bases and J gave up 4 bases, with 12 bases separating them. The CDR3 sequence is 14 residues long. CDR1 is MDHEN, CDR2 SYDVKM, per germline. Here the CDR3 reads CASSFFQGGYGYTF. Written as DNA, the CDR3 is TGTGCCAGCAGTTTTTTTCAGGGAGGCTATGGCTACACCTTC.

This clonotype was counted a few times. The chain couples TRBV12-3 or TRBV12-4 to TRBJ1-1; D is unclear. This CDR3 is built from 14 residues. V lost 5 bases and J lost 0, with 10 bases in between. As DNA, the CDR3 is TGTGCCAGCAGTCCTGTTGTGATGAACACTGAAGCTTTCTTT. It codes for CASSPVVMNTEAFF.

As to this clonotype: With a much larger clone just one base away, this may be a read error. The V call is TRBV7-3, the J call TRBJ1-5; TRBD1 is a possible D gene (5 bases). The germline V gene encodes CDR1 SGHTA and CDR2 FQGTGA. The CDR3 contains 17 residues. This CDR3 reads CGSSEPRTAGYNQPQHF. Written as DNA, the CDR3 is TGTGGCAGCAGCGAACCAAGAACCGCAGGGTACAATCAGCCCCAGCATTTT.

This clonotype showed up just a few times. J is TRBJ2-5 and V is TRBV27, with D perhaps TRBD2 (7 bases). The germline gives CDR1 MNHEY, CDR2 SMNVEV (reference sequence). The CDR3 covers 16 residues. V lost 6 bases and J 2 bases, leaving 19 bases between the germline ends. CDR3 coding DNA: TGTGCCAGCAGCCGGGGGGCGGGGATTAAACAAGAGACCCAGTACTTC. Its translation is CASSRGAGIKQETQYF.

This clonotype has at least ten counts. The V and J genes are TRBV7-2 and TRBJ1-5, with TRBD1 matching over 8 bases. Germline CDR1 and CDR2: SGHTA and FQGNSA. The CDR3 is 18 residues long. Germline trimming cut 5 bases from V and 2 bases from J; bases unmatched to any gene: 14. This CDR3 reads CASSAGGWGVNGNQPQHF. The CDR3, as DNA: TGTGCCAGCAGCGCAGGGGGCTGGGGGGTTAATGGCAATCAGCCCCAGCATTTT.

This sequence joins TRBV20-1 and TRBJ1-2; the D gene is possibly TRBD1 (6 bases). V was trimmed by 0 bases and J by 5 bases, leaving 13 bases between them. Germline V CDR1 and CDR2: DFQATT, SNEGSKA (reference sequence). The CDR3 consists of 14 residues. CDR3 residues: CSARDAGAVYGYTF. CDR3 nucleotide sequence: TGCAGTGCTAGAGATGCAGGGGCCGTTTATGGCTACACCTTC.

This clonotype was detected ten times or more. In nucleotides, the CDR3 is TGTGCCAGCAGCCCGCTCAGCTGGAGCGGGGAGCTGTTTTTT. It is translated as CASSPLSWSGELFF. This rearrangement joins TRBV14 to TRBJ2-2; D is unresolved. V was trimmed by 4 bases and J by 7 bases, leaving 13 bases between them. Germline V gives CDR1 SGHDN, CDR2 FVKESK. The CDR3 spans 14 residues.

This clonotype showed up just a few times. The chain employs TRBV7-9 and TRBJ2-2, with D maybe TRBD2 (6 bases). In germline, CDR1 is SEHNR, CDR2 FQNEAQ (reference sequence). This CDR3 comprises 18 residues. V shed 4 bases and J shed 2 bases, with 20 bases lying between them. This chain's CDR3 is CASSSNYLGLVNTGELFF. As DNA, the CDR3 is TGTGCCAGCAGCTCAAATTACCTGGGACTTGTTAACACCGGGGAGCTGTTTTTT.

This chain links TRBV29-1 with TRBJ1-1, with D hard to call. This CDR3 spans 13 amino acids. CDR1 and CDR2 from the germline V gene are SQVTM and ANQGSEA. Between the trimmed V and J ends, which lost 4 bases and 6 bases, there was a span of 15 bases. The CDR3 coding sequence is TGCAGCGTTGTTAGCACCCGGAGGGCTGAAGCTTTCTTT. This translates into CSVVSTRRAEAFF.

This clonotype was counted only a few times. The chain carries TRBV7-9 and TRBJ1-2, with D unresolved. The CDR3 sequence is 12 residues long. Trimming removed 3 bases at V and 4 bases at J, with 6 bases between. Germline V CDR1 and CDR2: SEHNR, FQNEAQ (reference sequence). CDR3: CASSLMVYGYTF. The CDR3, as DNA: TGTGCCAGCAGCTTGATGGTCTATGGCTACACCTTC.

This clonotype was detected ten times or more. The chain has TRBV7-2 and TRBJ1-1, with D hard to call. The V gene lost 1 base and the J gene lost 2 bases, with 8 bases spanning the gap. This CDR3 contains 14 residues. Germline values: CDR1 SGHTA, CDR2 FQGNSA. The CDR3 spells CASSLGAANTEAFF. Written as DNA, the CDR3 is TGTGCCAGCAGCTTAGGCGCGGCAAACACTGAAGCTTTCTTT.

The chain couples TRBV10-3 to TRBJ2-5, with D hard to call. The CDR3 runs to 15 residues. In germline, CDR1 is ENHRY, CDR2 SYGVKD. Trimming cost V 0 bases and J 0 bases, with 8 bases left between them. DNA for the CDR3: TGTGCCATCAGTGAGTCGCGGTGGGACCAAGAGACCCAGTACTTC. It specifies CAISESRWDQETQYF.

This clonotype was picked up a small number of times. This rearrangement joins TRBV7-2 to TRBJ2-7; D possibly uses TRBD1 or TRBD2 (5 bases each). The ends were cut back, 4 bases at V and 2 bases at J, with 9 bases in the middle. Germline CDR1 reads SGHTA; CDR2 reads FQGNSA. CDR3 size: 13 residues. Written as DNA, the CDR3 is TGTGCCAGCAGCTCCAGAGGGGCCTACGAGCAGTACTTC. Protein sequence: CASSSRGAYEQYF.